The 4 T cell receptor beta chains listed next were all sequenced from one sample in a study of blood T cell repertoires in COVID-19. The repertoire was sequenced with immunoSEQ multiplex PCR; TCRdb's copy has only in-frame clones and lacks some. The repertoire includes just over 95,000 clones, about 81% of them detected once, and 4.1% sits in the top ten. Sequences were obtained from peripheral blood. These receptor sequences come from a man in his 60s with acute or convalescent COVID-19.

The V and J genes are TRBV4-3 and TRBJ2-2; the D gene is possibly TRBD2 (5 bases). Trimming took 3 bases from V and 0 from J, leaving 8 bases between them. CDR3 length equals 15 residues. Germline V gene lookup returns CDR1 LGHNA and CDR2 YSLEER. CDR3 residues: CASSQDFANTGELFF. The CDR3 DNA reads as TGCGCCAGCAGCCAGGACTTCGCGAACACCGGGGAGCTGTTTTTT.

The J gene is TRBJ2-1, the V gene TRBV3-1 (or the pseudogene TRBV3-2), with 7 bases lining up with TRBD1. J lost 6 bases, V lost 2 bases, and 1 base had no gene match. The CDR3 covers 13 residues. Per the germline V gene, CDR1 is LGHDT and CDR2 is YNNKEL (reference sequence). The chain's CDR3 is CASSQRQGNEQFF. The CDR3 DNA reads TGTGCCAGCAGCCAAAGACAGGGCAATGAGCAGTTCTTC.

This clone appeared once. The chain is built from TRBV7-3 and TRBJ2-1; 10 nucleotides align to TRBD1. Germline CDR1 is SGHTA and CDR2 is FQGTGA. This CDR3 spans 18 amino acids. V trimming: 5 bases; J trimming: 4 bases; junction bases outside the gene matches: 14. This CDR3 is CASSLDRGNQMGYNEQFF. CDR3 bases: TGTGCCAGCAGCCTGGACAGGGGGAATCAAATGGGTTACAATGAGCAGTTCTTC.

The J gene is TRBJ2-3, the V gene TRBV19; the D gene is possibly TRBD2 (5 bases). This CDR3 contains 17 residues. The germline V and J ends were trimmed by 3 bases and 6 bases, with 22 bases remaining between them. Germline V gene lookup returns CDR1 LNHDA and CDR2 SQIVND (reference sequence). CDR3: CASSMALRASSVDTQYF. As DNA, the CDR3 is TGTGCCAGTAGTATGGCCCTCCGGGCTAGCTCGGTGGATACGCAGTATTTT.